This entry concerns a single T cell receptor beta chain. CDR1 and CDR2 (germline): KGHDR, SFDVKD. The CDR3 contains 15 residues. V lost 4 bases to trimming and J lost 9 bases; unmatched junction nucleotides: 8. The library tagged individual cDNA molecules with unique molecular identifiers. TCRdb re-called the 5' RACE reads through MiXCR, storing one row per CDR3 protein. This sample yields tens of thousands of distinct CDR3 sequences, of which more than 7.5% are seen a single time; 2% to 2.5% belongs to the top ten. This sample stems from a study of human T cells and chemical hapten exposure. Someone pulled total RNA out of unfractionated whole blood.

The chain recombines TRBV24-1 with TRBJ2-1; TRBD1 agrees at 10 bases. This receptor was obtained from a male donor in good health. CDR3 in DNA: TGTGCCACCAGTGACCCCGGGACAGGGGACGGTGAGCAGTTCTTC. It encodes CATSDPGTGDGEQFF.